Below, one T cell receptor (beta chain) is given with its context. Per the study methods: Amplifying reference gene primers gave estimates of nucleated cell counts. Assay used: immunoSEQ multiplex PCR; TCRdb lists only in-frame clones, some missing. V and J calls and clone size come straight from that table; D and trimming were deduced from the DNA. In the table there are roughly 42,000 clones, 80% to 90% of which are singletons. The data are from a study of blood T cell repertoires in COVID-19. About the study: The study drew acute and convalescent COVID-19 samples from the United States, Italy and Spain.

Input material: peripheral blood. The clonotype comes from a human donor in a cohort sampled during active COVID-19.

This CDR3 reads CASSKTTGDGGELFF. The CDR3 DNA follows: TGTGCCAGCAGCAAAACTACAGGGGATGGCGGGGAGCTGTTTTTT. The V and J genes are TRBV6-4 and TRBJ2-2; 7 bases map to TRBD1. This CDR3 has 15 residues. CDR1 and CDR2 from the germline V gene are MRHNA and SNTAGT. V lost 6 bases, J lost 7 bases, and 11 bases stayed unmatched.